This entry concerns a single T cell receptor (beta chain). As yet, its antigen is unknown. This record comes from a study of PD-L1 blockade in urothelial cancer. Study context: The study started patients on atezolizumab in about 2014, giving 1,200 mg intravenously every 3 weeks. In the patient group, about 85% of the roughly 30 were males with bladder-origin urothelial cancer. The median T cell count in blood samples was some 140,000. General study points: In blood sampled pretreatment, TCR clonality below the median predicted better survival.

Profiled with immunoSEQ multiplex PCR; TCRdb holds only in-frame clones, not every one. The profile shows 90,000 to 100,000 clones, 90% of them singletons. Germline lookup yields CDR1 MNHEY and CDR2 SMNVEV (reference sequence). Germline trimming cut 7 bases from V and 6 bases from J; bases unmatched to any gene: 17. This CDR3 has 16 amino acids. The time point here: pretreatment peripheral blood. This TCR was sampled from a man between 60 and 70 years old with urothelial cancer. Sequences were derived from PBMCs, sampled around atezolizumab (anti-PD-L1) treatment. The chain joins TRBV27 to TRBJ2-5; 7 bases fit TRBD1. As DNA, the CDR3 is TGTGCCAGCAATCCCTACGGGACAGCTGACGTAAAGACCCAGTACTTC. Translated: CASNPYGTADVKTQYF.